This paragraph covers one T cell receptor (beta chain) sequence. The antigen remains undetermined. Different DNA sequences within this sample yield the same CDR3. Trimming pared 5 bases from V and 0 bases from J, leaving 3 bases between. Germline-derived CDR1 and CDR2 are SGHVS and FQNEAQ. This CDR3 region has 12 residues. Produced via immunoSEQ multiplex PCR; TCRdb's table is partial and in-frame only. The sample lists approximately 130,000 clones, approximately 90% occurring once. This sample is drawn from a study of T cell responses to AZD1222 COVID-19 vaccine. General study results and limits: Mapped onto spike, vaccine-associated CD4 TCRs spanned it and were dominant at 160-218 and 743-854.

The sequences come from peripheral blood, collected on day 0 of MenACWY control vaccination. The rearrangement uses TRBV7-8 and TRBJ2-3; D not resolved. This clonotype was sampled from an adult in good health. The CDR3 DNA reads TGTGCCAGCAGCCCGAGCACAGATACGCAGTATTTT. The encoded protein is CASSPSTDTQYF. Together with reference TRBV7-8 and TRBJ2-3, the CDR3 gives the full variable domain: GAGVSQSPRYKVAKRGQDVALRCDPISGHVSLFWYQQALGQGPEFLTYFQNEAQLDKSGLPSDRFFAERPEGSVSTLKIQRTQQEDSAVYLCASSPSTDTQYFGPGTRLTVL.